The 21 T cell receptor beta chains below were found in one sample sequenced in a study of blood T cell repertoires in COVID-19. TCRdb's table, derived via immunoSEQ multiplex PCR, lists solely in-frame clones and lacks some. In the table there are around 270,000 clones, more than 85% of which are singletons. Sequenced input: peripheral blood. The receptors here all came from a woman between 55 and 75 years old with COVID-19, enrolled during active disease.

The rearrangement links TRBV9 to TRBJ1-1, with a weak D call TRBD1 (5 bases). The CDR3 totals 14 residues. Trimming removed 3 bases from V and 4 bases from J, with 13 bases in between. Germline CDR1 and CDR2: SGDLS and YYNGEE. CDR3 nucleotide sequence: TGTGCCAGCAGCGCATTCGGGGGGACCACTGAAGCTTTCTTT. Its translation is CASSAFGGTTEAFF. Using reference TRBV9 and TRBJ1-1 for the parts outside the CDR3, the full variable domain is DSGVTQTPKHLITATGQRVTLRCSPRSGDLSVYWYQQSLDQGLQFLIQYYNGEERAKGNILERFSAQQFPDLHSELNLSSLELGDSALYFCASSAFGGTTEAFFGQGTRLTVV.

The DNA for the CDR3 is TGTGCCAGCAGCCCACTAGCGGGAGGTCTCAATGAGCAGTTCTTC. Its protein product is CASSPLAGGLNEQFF. This chain uses TRBV6-2 or TRBV6-3 with TRBJ2-1, with 12 bases that match TRBD2. V lost 6 bases, J lost 6 bases, and 6 bases stayed unmatched. The CDR3 loop spans 15 amino acids. CDR1 MNHEY and CDR2 SVGEGT come from the germline V gene.

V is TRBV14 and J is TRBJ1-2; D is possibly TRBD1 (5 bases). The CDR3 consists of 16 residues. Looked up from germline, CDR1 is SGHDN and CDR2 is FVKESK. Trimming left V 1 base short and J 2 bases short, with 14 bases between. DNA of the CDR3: TGTGCCAGCAGCCAAGTGGGTCCCCGGACAAACTATGGCTACACCTTC. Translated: CASSQVGPRTNYGYTF. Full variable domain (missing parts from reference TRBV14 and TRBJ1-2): EAGVTQFPSHSVIEKGQTVTLRCDPISGHDNLYWYRRVMGKEIKFLLHFVKESKQDESGMPNNRFLAERTGGTYSTLKVQPAELEDSGVYFCASSQVGPRTNYGYTFGSGTRLTVV.

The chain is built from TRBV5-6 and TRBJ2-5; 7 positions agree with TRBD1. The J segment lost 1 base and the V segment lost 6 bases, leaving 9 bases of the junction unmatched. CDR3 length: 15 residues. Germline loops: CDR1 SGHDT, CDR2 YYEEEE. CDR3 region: CASKDTGALQETQYF. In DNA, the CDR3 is TGTGCCAGCAAAGATACAGGGGCACTCCAAGAGACCCAGTACTTC.

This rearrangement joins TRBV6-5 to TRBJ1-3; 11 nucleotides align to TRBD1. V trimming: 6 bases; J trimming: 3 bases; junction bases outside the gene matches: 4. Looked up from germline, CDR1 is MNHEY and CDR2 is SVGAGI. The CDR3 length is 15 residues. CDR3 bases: TGTGCCAGCAGAGCCGGGACAGGGGGTGGAAACACCATATATTTT. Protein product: CASRAGTGGGNTIYF.

The CDR3 region is CASSVPNRVDYGYTF. The CDR3, as DNA: TGTGCCAGCAGCGTTCCCAACAGGGTGGACTATGGCTACACCTTC. The rearrangement links TRBV5-4 to TRBJ1-2, with D perhaps TRBD1 (6 bases). Trimming left V 4 bases short and J 3 bases short, with 16 bases between. The germline CDR1 and CDR2 sequences are SGHNT and YYREEE (reference sequence). This CDR3 is built from 15 residues.

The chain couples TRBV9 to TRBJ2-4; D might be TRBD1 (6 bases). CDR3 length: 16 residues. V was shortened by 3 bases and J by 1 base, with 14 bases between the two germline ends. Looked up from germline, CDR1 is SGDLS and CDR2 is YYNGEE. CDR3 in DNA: TGTGCCAGCAGCGATCACAGGGATTCGGCCAAAAACATTCAGTACTTC. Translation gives CASSDHRDSAKNIQYF.

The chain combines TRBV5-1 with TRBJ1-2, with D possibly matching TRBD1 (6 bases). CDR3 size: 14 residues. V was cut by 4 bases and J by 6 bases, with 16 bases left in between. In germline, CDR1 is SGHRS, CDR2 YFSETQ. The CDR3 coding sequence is TGCGCCAGCAGCCTGGGGGGCCTGGGAAATGGCTACACCTTC. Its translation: CASSLGGLGNGYTF. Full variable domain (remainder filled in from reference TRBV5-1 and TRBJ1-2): KAGVTQTPRYLIKTRGQQVTLSCSPISGHRSVSWYQQTPGQGLQFLFEYFSETQRNKGNFPGRFSGRQFSNSRSEMNVSTLELGDSALYLCASSLGGLGNGYTFGSGTRLTVV.

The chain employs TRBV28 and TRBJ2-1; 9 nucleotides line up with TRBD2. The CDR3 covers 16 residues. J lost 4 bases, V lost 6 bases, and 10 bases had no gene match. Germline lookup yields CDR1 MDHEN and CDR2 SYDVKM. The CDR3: CASSSGTLAGYNEQFF. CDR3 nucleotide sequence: TGTGCCAGCAGCTCCGGGACGCTAGCGGGATACAATGAGCAGTTCTTC.

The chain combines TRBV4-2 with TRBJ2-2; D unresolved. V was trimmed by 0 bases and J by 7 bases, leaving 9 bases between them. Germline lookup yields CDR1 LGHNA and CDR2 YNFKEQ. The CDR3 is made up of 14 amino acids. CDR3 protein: CASSQERSSGELFF. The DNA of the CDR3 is TGTGCCAGCAGCCAAGAGCGGAGTAGCGGGGAGCTGTTTTTT.

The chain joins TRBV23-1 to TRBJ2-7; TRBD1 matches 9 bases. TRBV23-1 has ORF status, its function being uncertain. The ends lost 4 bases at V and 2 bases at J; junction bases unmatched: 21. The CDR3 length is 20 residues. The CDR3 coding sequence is TGCGCCAGCAGTCCGCTACACCGGGACAGGGAATGTGAGGGGACCTACGAGCAGTACTTC. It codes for CASSPLHRDRECEGTYEQYF.

CDR3 sequence (DNA): TGTGCCAGCAGCCTCCGACAGGCTCCCTACGAGCAGTACTTC. Its protein is CASSLRQAPYEQYF. The chain recombines TRBV9 with TRBJ2-7; D might be TRBD1 (6 bases). Trimming left V 4 bases short and J 2 bases short, with 13 bases between. The CDR3 is made up of 14 amino acids. Germline V gene lookup returns CDR1 SGDLS and CDR2 YYNGEE.

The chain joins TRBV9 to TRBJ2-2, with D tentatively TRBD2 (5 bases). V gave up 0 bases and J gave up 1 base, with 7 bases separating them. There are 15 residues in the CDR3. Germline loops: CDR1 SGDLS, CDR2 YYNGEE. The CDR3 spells CASSVVRGNTGELFF. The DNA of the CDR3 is TGTGCCAGCAGCGTAGTCCGGGGGAACACCGGGGAGCTGTTTTTT.

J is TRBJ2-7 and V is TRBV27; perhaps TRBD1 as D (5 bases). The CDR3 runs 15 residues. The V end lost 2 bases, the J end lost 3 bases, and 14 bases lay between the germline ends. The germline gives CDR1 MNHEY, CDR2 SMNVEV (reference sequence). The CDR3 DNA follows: TGTGCCAGCAGTTTAACGAGCCAGGGTGGCTACGAGCAGTACTTC. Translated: CASSLTSQGGYEQYF.

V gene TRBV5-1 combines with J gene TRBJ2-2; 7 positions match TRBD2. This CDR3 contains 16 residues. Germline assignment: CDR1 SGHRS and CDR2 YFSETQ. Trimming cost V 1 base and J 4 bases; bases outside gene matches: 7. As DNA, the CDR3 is TGCGCCAGCAGCTTGAGTGCGGGAGTGGGCACCGGGGAGCTGTTTTTT. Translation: CASSLSAGVGTGELFF.

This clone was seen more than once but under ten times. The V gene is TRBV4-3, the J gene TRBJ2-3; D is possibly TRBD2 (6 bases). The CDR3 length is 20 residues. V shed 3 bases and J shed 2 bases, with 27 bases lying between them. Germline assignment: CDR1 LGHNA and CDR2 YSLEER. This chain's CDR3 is CASSHYSWYGRREHTDTQYF. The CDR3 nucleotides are TGCGCCAGCAGCCACTACTCCTGGTATGGCCGGAGGGAACACACAGATACGCAGTATTTT.

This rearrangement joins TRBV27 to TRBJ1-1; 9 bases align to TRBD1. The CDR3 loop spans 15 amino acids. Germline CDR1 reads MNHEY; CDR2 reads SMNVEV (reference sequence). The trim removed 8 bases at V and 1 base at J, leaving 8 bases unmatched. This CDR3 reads CASHTGGYRNTEAFF. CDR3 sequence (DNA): TGTGCCAGCCACACAGGGGGCTATCGGAACACTGAAGCTTTCTTT.

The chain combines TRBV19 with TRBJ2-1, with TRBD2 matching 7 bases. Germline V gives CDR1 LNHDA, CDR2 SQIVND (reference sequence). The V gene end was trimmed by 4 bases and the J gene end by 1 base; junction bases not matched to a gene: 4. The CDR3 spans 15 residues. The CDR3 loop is CASSRNSGSYNEQFF. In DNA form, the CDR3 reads TGTGCCAGTAGTAGAAATAGCGGGTCCTACAATGAGCAGTTCTTC.

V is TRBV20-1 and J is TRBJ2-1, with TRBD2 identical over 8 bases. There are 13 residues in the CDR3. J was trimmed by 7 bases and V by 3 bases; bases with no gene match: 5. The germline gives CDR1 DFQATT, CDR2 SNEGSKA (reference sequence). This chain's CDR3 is CSASAGGGNEQFF. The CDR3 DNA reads TGCAGTGCTAGTGCGGGAGGCGGGAATGAGCAGTTCTTC.

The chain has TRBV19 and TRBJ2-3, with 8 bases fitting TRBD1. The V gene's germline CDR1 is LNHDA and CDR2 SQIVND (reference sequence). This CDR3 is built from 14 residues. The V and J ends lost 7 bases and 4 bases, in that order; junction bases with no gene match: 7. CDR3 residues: CASTGRGPSDTQYF. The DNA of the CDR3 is TGTGCCAGTACGGGCAGGGGGCCTTCAGATACGCAGTATTTT.

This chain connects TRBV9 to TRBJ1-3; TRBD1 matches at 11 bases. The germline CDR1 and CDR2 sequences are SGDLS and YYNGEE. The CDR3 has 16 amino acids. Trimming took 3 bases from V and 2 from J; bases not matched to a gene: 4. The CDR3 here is CASSEKGQGAGNTIYF. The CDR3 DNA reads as TGTGCCAGCAGCGAGAAGGGACAGGGGGCTGGAAACACCATATATTTT.